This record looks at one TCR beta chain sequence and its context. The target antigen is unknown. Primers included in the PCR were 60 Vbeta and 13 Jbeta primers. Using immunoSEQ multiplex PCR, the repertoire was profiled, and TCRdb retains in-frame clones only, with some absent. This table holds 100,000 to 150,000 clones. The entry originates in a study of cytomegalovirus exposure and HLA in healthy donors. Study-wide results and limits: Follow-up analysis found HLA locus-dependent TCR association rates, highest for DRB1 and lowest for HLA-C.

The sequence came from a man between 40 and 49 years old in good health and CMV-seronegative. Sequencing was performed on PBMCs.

The CDR3 here is CASSISHSYTEAFF. The CDR3 DNA sequence: TGTGCCAGTAGTATATCCCACAGCTACACTGAAGCTTTCTTT. The chain is built from TRBV19 and TRBJ1-1, with unresolved D. The CDR3 is 14 amino acids. V gave up 2 bases and J gave up 3 bases, with 10 bases separating them. The V gene's germline CDR1 is LNHDA and CDR2 SQIVND (reference sequence).